This T cell receptor beta chain was identified in a study of blood T cell repertoires in COVID-19. Study-level information: COVID-19 samples collected from the United States, Italy and Spain covered acute and convalescent phases. T cells, B-cell-depleted T cells, or PBMCs provided the cDNA or gDNA that served as material.

Authors' processing steps: Estimation of nucleated cell counts was performed using reference gene primer amplification. Only in-frame clones appear in the TCRdb table, and some are missing; sequencing was by immunoSEQ multiplex PCR. The DNA was the basis for D and trimming; V, J and clone size are from that table. The table records approximately 140,000 clones, approximately 80% of them present only once. The V gene's germline CDR1 is SGHNT and CDR2 YYREEE (reference sequence). J was trimmed by 6 bases and V by 4 bases; bases with no gene match: 7. The CDR3 has 14 residues. This receptor was taken from a man over 45 with acute or convalescent COVID-19. The J gene is TRBJ1-2, the V gene TRBV5-4, with TRBD1 identical over 9 bases. The source material was peripheral blood. Written as DNA, the CDR3 is TGTGCCAGCAGCACCCGGACAGGGGTGGATGGCTACACCTTC. As protein: CASSTRTGVDGYTF.